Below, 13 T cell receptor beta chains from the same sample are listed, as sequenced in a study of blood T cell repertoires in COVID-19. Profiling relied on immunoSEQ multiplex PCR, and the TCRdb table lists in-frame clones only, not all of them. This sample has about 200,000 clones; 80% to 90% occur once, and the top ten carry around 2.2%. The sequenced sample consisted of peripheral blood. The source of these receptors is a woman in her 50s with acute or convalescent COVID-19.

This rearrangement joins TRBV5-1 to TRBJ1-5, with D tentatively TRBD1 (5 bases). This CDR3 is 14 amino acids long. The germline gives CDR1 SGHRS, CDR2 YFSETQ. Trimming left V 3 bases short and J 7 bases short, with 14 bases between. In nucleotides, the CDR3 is TGCGCCAGCAGCTGGGGGGGTTCGGGCCAGCCCCAGCATTTT. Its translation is CASSWGGSGQPQHF.

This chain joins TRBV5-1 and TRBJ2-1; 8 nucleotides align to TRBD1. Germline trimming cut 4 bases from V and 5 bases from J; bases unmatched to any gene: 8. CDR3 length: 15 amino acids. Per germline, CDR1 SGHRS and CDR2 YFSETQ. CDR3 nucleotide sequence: TGCGCCAGCAGCCGGACGGGACAGGAACACAATGAGCAGTTCTTC. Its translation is CASSRTGQEHNEQFF.

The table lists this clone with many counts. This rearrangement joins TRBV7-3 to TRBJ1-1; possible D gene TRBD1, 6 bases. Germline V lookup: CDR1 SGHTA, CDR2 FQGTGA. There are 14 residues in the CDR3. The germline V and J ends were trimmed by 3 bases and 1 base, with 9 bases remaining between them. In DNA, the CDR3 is TGTGCCAGCAGCTTTGGGGGGGCGAACACTGAAGCTTTCTTT. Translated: CASSFGGANTEAFF.

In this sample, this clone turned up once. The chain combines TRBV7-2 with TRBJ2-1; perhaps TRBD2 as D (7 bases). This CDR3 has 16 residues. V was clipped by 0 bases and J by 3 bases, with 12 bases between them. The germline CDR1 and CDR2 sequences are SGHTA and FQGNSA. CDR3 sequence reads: CASSLAGGAFYNEQFF. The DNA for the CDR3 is TGTGCCAGCAGCTTAGCGGGGGGGGCCTTCTACAATGAGCAGTTCTTC.

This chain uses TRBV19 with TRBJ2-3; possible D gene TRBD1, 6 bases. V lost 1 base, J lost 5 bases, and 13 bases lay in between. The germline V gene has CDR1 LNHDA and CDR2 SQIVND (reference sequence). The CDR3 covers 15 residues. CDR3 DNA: TGTGCCAGTAGTATAGTAGGACAGTCGGGAGATACGCAGTATTTT. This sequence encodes CASSIVGQSGDTQYF.

The CDR3 region has the DNA TGTGCCAGCAGTTACGTAGCCAACACTGAAGCTTTCTTT. The encoded protein is CASSYVANTEAFF. This chain uses TRBV6-5 with TRBJ1-1; unclear D gene. The ends were cut back, 2 bases at V and 2 bases at J, with 6 bases in the middle. The CDR3 has 13 residues. The germline V gene has CDR1 MNHEY and CDR2 SVGAGI.

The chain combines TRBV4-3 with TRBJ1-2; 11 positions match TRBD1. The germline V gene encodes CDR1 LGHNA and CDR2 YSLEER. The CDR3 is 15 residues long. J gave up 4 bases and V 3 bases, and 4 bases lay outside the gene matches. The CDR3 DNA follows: TGCGCCAGCAGCCAGTGGACAGGGGGCAGCTATGGCTACACCTTC. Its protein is CASSQWTGGSYGYTF.

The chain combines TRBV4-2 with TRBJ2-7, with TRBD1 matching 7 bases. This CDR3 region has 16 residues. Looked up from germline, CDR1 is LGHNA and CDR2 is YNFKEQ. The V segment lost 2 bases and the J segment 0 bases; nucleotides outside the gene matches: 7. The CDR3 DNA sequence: TGTGCCAGCAGCCAAACCGGGACAGTATACTCCTACGAGCAGTACTTC. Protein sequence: CASSQTGTVYSYEQYF.

The CDR3 sequence: CASSTLGAHEQFF. The CDR3, as DNA: TGTGCCAGCAGTACCCTTGGGGCCCATGAGCAGTTCTTC. This chain uses TRBV25-1 with TRBJ2-1; D might be TRBD1 (5 bases). The CDR3 has 13 residues. CDR1 is MGHDK, CDR2 SYGVNS, per germline. V gave up 5 bases and J gave up 8 bases, with 13 bases separating them.

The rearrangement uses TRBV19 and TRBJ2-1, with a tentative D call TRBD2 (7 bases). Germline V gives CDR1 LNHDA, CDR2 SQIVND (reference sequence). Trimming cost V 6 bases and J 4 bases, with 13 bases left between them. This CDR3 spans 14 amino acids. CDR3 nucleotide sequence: TGTGCCAGTAGAAGGGGGGGAAGTTACAATGAGCAGTTCTTC. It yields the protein CASRRGGSYNEQFF. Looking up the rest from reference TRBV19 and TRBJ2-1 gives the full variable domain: DGGITQSPKYLFRKEGQNVTLSCEQNLNHDAMYWYRQDPGQGLRLIYYSQIVNDFQKGDIAEGYSVSREKKESFPLTVTSAQKNPTAFYLCASRRGGSYNEQFFGPGTRLTVL.

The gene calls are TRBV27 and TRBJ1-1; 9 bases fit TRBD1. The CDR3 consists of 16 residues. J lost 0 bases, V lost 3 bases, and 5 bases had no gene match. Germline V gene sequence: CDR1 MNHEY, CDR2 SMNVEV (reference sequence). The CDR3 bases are TGTGCCAGCAGTTTGGGTTGGACAGGGGTGAACACTGAAGCTTTCTTT. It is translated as CASSLGWTGVNTEAFF.

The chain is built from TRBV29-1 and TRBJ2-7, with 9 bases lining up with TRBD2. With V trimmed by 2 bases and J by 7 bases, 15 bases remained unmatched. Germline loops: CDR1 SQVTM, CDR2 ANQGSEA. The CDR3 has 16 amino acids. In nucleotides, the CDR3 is TGCAGCGTTGAACCCTTGGGAGCGGGAGGCCGCTGGGAGCAGTACTTC. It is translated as CSVEPLGAGGRWEQYF.

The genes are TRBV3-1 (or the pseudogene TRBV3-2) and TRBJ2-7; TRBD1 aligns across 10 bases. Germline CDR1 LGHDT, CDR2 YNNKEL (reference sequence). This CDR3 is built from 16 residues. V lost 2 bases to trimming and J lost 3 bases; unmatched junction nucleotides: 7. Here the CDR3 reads CASSQRSRTGGYEQYF. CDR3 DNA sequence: TGTGCCAGCAGCCAAAGGTCACGGACAGGGGGCTACGAGCAGTACTTC.